Listed below are T cell receptor beta chains from one sample, sequenced in a study of T cell responses to AZD1222 COVID-19 vaccine. Profiled with immunoSEQ multiplex PCR; TCRdb holds only in-frame clones, not every one. The sample shows 43,000 or so clones, roughly 91% of them seen only once. The source was peripheral blood, collected 28 days after the second AZD1222 dose. The receptors come from an adult who received the AZD1222 COVID-19 vaccine. The conserved cysteine and the conserved F or W are not part of the CDR3 here.

V gene	J gene	CDR3 protein
TRBV7-2	TRBJ1-2	ASSPQGVRRGYT
TRBV19	TRBJ1-3	ASSLNSGNTIY
TRBV23-1	TRBJ1-1	ASSRGGRPGATEAF
TRBV19	TRBJ1-5	ASSMLGRTKNQPQH
TRBV11-3	TRBJ2-2	ASSRGGAGTGELF
TRBV2	TRBJ2-1	ASSEVGGVMNEQF
TRBV10-3	TRBJ1-5	AISESAFPEYEGNQPQH
TRBV19	TRBJ1-4	ASSRGNPNEKLF
TRBV27	TRBJ2-7	ASSFSGTGRYTYEQY
TRBV5-1	TRBJ2-3	ASSKDSPTDTQY
TRBV11-3	TRBJ2-1	ASSLLPGQGSENEQF
TRBV11-2	TRBJ1-1	ASSDPWNTEAF
TRBV9	TRBJ2-1	ASSVAPAEYNEQF
TRBV30	TRBJ1-6	AWTSEFGHSPLH
TRBV12-3/TRBV12-4	TRBJ1-1	ASSFMTSEAF
TRBV11-2	TRBJ2-2	ASSPGTGITGELF
TRBV5-6	TRBJ2-2	ASSLLYRFANTGELF
TRBV7-9	TRBJ1-6	AGSFIGDMPLH
TRBV6-5	TRBJ2-7	ASRGGDRRY
TRBV3-1/TRBV3-2	TRBJ1-6	ASSQDSFSPLH
TRBV7-2	TRBJ2-1	ASSLRNNEQF
TRBV5-1	TRBJ1-1	ASSLERGTEAF
TRBV12-3/TRBV12-4	TRBJ2-2	ASSLNPGELF
TRBV7-8	TRBJ1-5	ASSLVAGGNQPQH
TRBV15	TRBJ1-2	ATSREAASNYGYT
TRBV7-2	TRBJ1-2	ASSLERGGYT
TRBV6-2/TRBV6-3	TRBJ1-4	ASSYDTGNEEKLF